According to its frequency, the clone carrying this T cell receptor beta chain is medium-sized (0.01 to 0.1%). These data are taken from a study of T cell clusters in autoimmune cytopenias. TRB was amplified by touch-down multiplex PCR, primer pools A and B combined. Following a re-call of the multiplex PCR reads, TCRdb has one entry per CDR3 protein and lacks DNA. This table lists approximately 16,000 distinct CDR3 sequences. TRB amplification used approximately 250 ng of peripheral blood genomic DNA. This CDR3 spans 14 amino acids. The sequenced material came from peripheral blood. The sequence was obtained from a human donor with an autoimmune cytopenia or autoimmune hepatitis (not recorded which). The V and J genes are TRBV12-3 or TRBV12-4 and TRBJ1-4. The CDR3 reads CASSSTVYNEKLFF.